This TCR beta chain was sequenced for a study of blood T cell repertoires in COVID-19. Recruitment covered about 25 US areas and drew participants whose ages spanned roughly 18 to 90 years. Cohort 3 recovery required two negative PCRs, clearance, or symptom resolution. Sequencing used immunoSEQ multiplex PCR; TCRdb keeps in-frame clones, though not all of them. The table shows approximately 300,000 clones, with approximately 86% occurring only once. With V trimmed by 6 bases and J by 5 bases, 9 bases remained unmatched. CDR3 length: 15 residues. Germline CDR1 and CDR2: MDHEN and SYDVKM. This clone was recorded a few times.

The receptor's source is a woman aged 18-29 years who had recovered from COVID-19. The specimen sequenced was PBMCs or T cells enriched from blood (not recorded which). The chain has TRBV28 and TRBJ2-3; 9 bases fit TRBD2. CDR3 sequence reads: CASRTASGTIDTQYF. The CDR3, as DNA: TGTGCCAGCAGGACCGCTAGCGGGACGATAGATACGCAGTATTTT.